These 30 T cell receptor beta chains were all obtained from the same sample, sequenced in a study of blood T cell repertoires in COVID-19. Clones were read by immunoSEQ multiplex PCR, and TCRdb kept only the in-frame ones, dropping some. The table has hundreds of thousands of clones, just over 85% seen once. The specimen sequenced was PBMCs or T cells enriched from blood (not recorded which). The receptor set was obtained from a man in his forties who had recovered from COVID-19.

V and J are TRBV19 and TRBJ2-5; D is perhaps TRBD2 (6 bases). The CDR3 totals 16 residues. V was pared by 0 bases and J by 5 bases, with 16 bases between. From germline, CDR1 is LNHDA and CDR2 SQIVND (reference sequence). CDR3 nucleotide sequence: TGTGCCAGTAGTATAGAACCCCCCTCCGCGGGGGAGACCCAGTACTTC. Translation: CASSIEPPSAGETQYF.

The chain has TRBV19 and TRBJ1-2, with 9 bases lining up with TRBD1. The germline V gene encodes CDR1 LNHDA and CDR2 SQIVND (reference sequence). V was clipped by 4 bases and J by 6 bases; unmatched bases: 0. The CDR3 is made up of 12 amino acids. DNA for the CDR3: TGTGCCAGTAGTAGGACAGGGGATGGCTACACCTTC. It yields the protein CASSRTGDGYTF.

J is TRBJ1-2 and V is TRBV7-8; 7 nucleotides agree with TRBD1. V was clipped by 5 bases and J by 0 bases; unmatched bases: 6. From germline, CDR1 is SGHVS and CDR2 FQNEAQ. The CDR3 is made up of 15 amino acids. CDR3 protein: CASSHPGTANYGYTF. The CDR3 region has the DNA TGTGCCAGCAGCCACCCGGGGACAGCTAACTATGGCTACACCTTC.

V is TRBV16 and J is TRBJ1-2; the D gene is possibly TRBD1 (6 bases). The V gene's germline CDR1 is KGHSY and CDR2 FQNENV. Trimming removed 11 bases from V and 5 bases from J, with 18 bases in between. There are 13 residues in the CDR3. The CDR3 sequence: CAQTEQGLYGYTF. The CDR3 DNA reads as TGTGCCCAGACCGAACAGGGCTTATATGGCTACACCTTC.

The chain carries TRBV5-4 and TRBJ1-3; D ambiguous. Germline V gene lookup returns CDR1 SGHNT and CDR2 YYREEE (reference sequence). With 4 bases removed from V and 0 bases from J, the gap between germline ends came to 11 bases. CDR3 length equals 15 residues. The CDR3 reads CASSIGFGSGNTIYF. The CDR3 bases are TGTGCCAGCAGCATCGGGTTCGGCTCTGGAAACACCATATATTTT.

This clone was seen more than once but under ten times. V gene TRBV14 combines with J gene TRBJ1-2; 9 bases fit TRBD1. CDR1 and CDR2 from the germline V gene are SGHDN and FVKESK. The length of the CDR3 is 14 residues. V lost 4 bases and J lost 4; bases outside the gene matches: 4. The CDR3 coding sequence is TGTGCCAGCAGCCCGGTGACAGGGGGCTATGGCTACACCTTC. Protein product: CASSPVTGGYGYTF.

To note about this clone: A much larger clone differs by one base, so this may be a read error. The rearrangement links TRBV7-8 to TRBJ2-3; the D gene is possibly TRBD1 (5 bases). V lost 1 base and J 1 base, leaving 6 bases between the germline ends. Per the germline V gene, CDR1 is SGHVS and CDR2 is FQNEAQ. There are 14 residues in the CDR3. The DNA of the CDR3 is TGTGCCAGCAGCTTAGGCAGGGGCACAGATACGCAGTATTTT. Translation gives CASSLGRGTDTQYF.

Only a few counts were recorded for this clone. The rearrangement links TRBV7-6 to TRBJ2-1; possibly TRBD1 for D (6 bases). The CDR3 is made up of 15 amino acids. Per the germline V gene, CDR1 is SGHVS and CDR2 is FNYEAQ. V was pared by 2 bases and J by 5 bases, with 13 bases between. This CDR3 is CASSLTGSMNNEQFF. The CDR3 DNA follows: TGTGCCAGCAGCTTAACAGGGTCCATGAACAATGAGCAGTTCTTC.

The CDR3 sequence is CAWSGTGREQYF. In nucleotides, the CDR3 is TGTGCCTGGAGTGGGACAGGGAGGGAGCAGTACTTC. The chain has TRBV30 and TRBJ2-7; TRBD1 matches 8 bases. This CDR3 has 12 residues. CDR1 GTSNPN and CDR2 SVGIG come from the germline V gene (reference sequence). With V trimmed by 1 base and J by 7 bases, 3 bases remained unmatched.

The chain carries TRBV18 and TRBJ2-1; a weak D match, TRBD1 (6 bases). The CDR3 is 15 residues long. Germline loops: CDR1 KGHSH, CDR2 LQKENI. V lost 1 base, J lost 8 bases, and 15 bases lay in between. CDR3 residues: CASSPRFGGSDEQFF. DNA of the CDR3: TGTGCCAGCTCACCACGGTTTGGGGGCAGCGATGAGCAGTTCTTC.

This chain links TRBV3-1 (or the pseudogene TRBV3-2) with TRBJ1-3; 8 positions agree with TRBD1. The CDR3 is made up of 14 amino acids. Trimming took 7 bases from V and 3 from J; bases not matched to a gene: 5. Germline V gene lookup returns CDR1 LGHDT and CDR2 YNNKEL (reference sequence). The CDR3 here is CASNEQGVGNTIYF. CDR3 in DNA: TGTGCCAGCAACGAACAGGGGGTTGGAAACACCATATATTTT.

The chain's CDR3 is CASSTGGGTEAFF. The CDR3 DNA is TGTGCCAGCTCAACGGGGGGTGGGACTGAAGCTTTCTTT. J is TRBJ1-1 and V is TRBV18, with a tentative D call TRBD1 (5 bases). The CDR3 has 13 amino acids. Between the trimmed V and J ends, which lost 5 bases and 5 bases, there was a span of 12 bases. CDR1 KGHSH and CDR2 LQKENI come from the germline V gene. The complete variable domain, with remaining parts taken from reference TRBV18 and TRBJ1-1, reads NAGVMQNPRHLVRRRGQEARLRCSPMKGHSHVYWYRQLPEEGLKFMVYLQKENIIDESGMPKERFSAEFPKEGPSILRIQQVVRGDSAAYFCASSTGGGTEAFFGQGTRLTVV.

The chain is built from TRBV6-1 and TRBJ1-5; D unresolved. V was trimmed by 3 bases and J by 6 bases, leaving 18 bases between them. This CDR3 has 16 amino acids. CDR1 is MNHNS, CDR2 SASEGT, per germline. CDR3 sequence (DNA): TGTGCCAGCAGTGACACCCCCCTACCAGGAAGTCAGCCCCAGCATTTT. Its translation is CASSDTPLPGSQPQHF.

The chain carries TRBV27 and TRBJ2-7, with a weak D call TRBD1 (5 bases). The CDR3 consists of 14 residues. Germline CDR1 MNHEY, CDR2 SMNVEV (reference sequence). V lost 3 bases, J lost 5 bases, and 14 bases lay in between. Here the CDR3 reads CASSFKKGRDEQYF. The CDR3 bases are TGTGCCAGCAGTTTCAAGAAGGGGCGTGACGAGCAGTACTTC.

This clone showed up just a few times. The V gene is TRBV28, the J gene TRBJ1-1, with 10 bases matching TRBD1. This CDR3 has 18 residues. Unmatched junction bases numbered 12, after V lost 5 bases and J lost 0 bases. In germline, CDR1 is MDHEN, CDR2 SYDVKM. The CDR3: CASSPPGTGVFMNTEAFF. CDR3 in DNA: TGTGCCAGCAGTCCTCCCGGGACAGGGGTATTCATGAACACTGAAGCTTTCTTT.

This clone was counted a single time. The chain carries TRBV7-8 and TRBJ1-4; D is unclear. Trimming stripped 5 bases from V and 5 bases from J, with 9 bases between. Germline-derived CDR1 and CDR2 are SGHVS and FQNEAQ. CDR3 length equals 13 residues. The CDR3 here is CASSIITNEKLFF. The DNA of the CDR3 is TGTGCCAGCAGCATAATCACAAATGAAAAACTGTTTTTT. The variable domain in full, with the rest retrieved from reference TRBV7-8 and TRBJ1-4, is GAGVSQSPRYKVAKRGQDVALRCDPISGHVSLFWYQQALGQGPEFLTYFQNEAQLDKSGLPSDRFFAERPEGSVSTLKIQRTQQEDSAVYLCASSIITNEKLFFGSGTQLSVL.

The sample holds one count of this clone. The rearrangement links TRBV30 to TRBJ1-1; D remains unclear. The germline V and J ends were trimmed by 3 bases and 2 bases, with 10 bases remaining between them. Per germline, CDR1 GTSNPN and CDR2 SVGIG (reference sequence). This CDR3 spans 13 amino acids. Here the CDR3 DNA reads TGTGCCTGGAGCGGCGTGACTAACACTGAAGCTTTCTTT. Protein product: CAWSGVTNTEAFF.

V and J are TRBV28 and TRBJ1-2; 9 bases map to TRBD1. Trimming cost V 5 bases and J 4 bases; bases outside gene matches: 5. Germline loops: CDR1 MDHEN, CDR2 SYDVKM. CDR3 length equals 14 residues. The DNA for the CDR3 is TGTGCCAGCAGTCGTACAGGGGGCAGCTATGGCTACACCTTC. The encoded protein is CASSRTGGSYGYTF.

This sequence joins TRBV19 and TRBJ2-7; the D gene is possibly TRBD1 (6 bases). Germline values: CDR1 LNHDA, CDR2 SQIVND (reference sequence). V was cut by 4 bases and J by 5 bases, with 15 bases left in between. The CDR3 has 14 amino acids. CDR3 loop: CASSTQGTVHEQYF. The CDR3 coding sequence is TGTGCCAGTAGTACACAGGGTACAGTCCACGAGCAGTACTTC. The full variable domain, rest sourced from reference TRBV19 and TRBJ2-7, is DGGITQSPKYLFRKEGQNVTLSCEQNLNHDAMYWYRQDPGQGLRLIYYSQIVNDFQKGDIAEGYSVSREKKESFPLTVTSAQKNPTAFYLCASSTQGTVHEQYFGPGTRLTVT.

The rearrangement joins TRBV10-3 to TRBJ1-2; D not certain. The germline gives CDR1 ENHRY, CDR2 SYGVKD. V was cut by 0 bases and J by 1 base, with 12 bases left in between. This CDR3 is 16 amino acids long. The DNA for the CDR3 is TGTGCCATCAGTGAGTCGGGGAGCAGCTATAACTATGGCTACACCTTC. Protein sequence: CAISESGSSYNYGYTF.

The gene calls are TRBV5-1 and TRBJ2-1, with 7 bases identical to TRBD2. Trimming at V came to 4 bases and at J to 3 bases, leaving 4 bases not matched to a gene. The CDR3 length is 14 residues. Germline V gene data show CDR1 as SGHRS and CDR2 as YFSETQ. The CDR3 region has the DNA TGCGCCAGCAGCCTCGGACTAGTCTACAATGAGCAGTTCTTC. This encodes CASSLGLVYNEQFF.

J is TRBJ1-5 and V is TRBV2, with D perhaps TRBD1 (6 bases). CDR1 SNHLY and CDR2 FYNNEI come from the germline V gene. V was pared by 7 bases and J by 1 base, with 14 bases between. CDR3 length: 15 amino acids. The CDR3 sequence is CASTGGGGSNQPQHF. For the CDR3, the DNA is TGTGCCAGCACCGGAGGGGGGGGGAGCAATCAGCCCCAGCATTTT.

The V call is TRBV20-1, the J call TRBJ2-1, with TRBD2 as a possible D gene (5 bases). The V end lost 4 bases, the J end lost 6 bases, and 7 bases lay between the germline ends. The germline gives CDR1 DFQATT, CDR2 SNEGSKA (reference sequence). This CDR3 comprises 11 residues. Written as DNA, the CDR3 is TGCAGTGCTACGGCGGGCAATGAGCAGTTCTTC. It translates to CSATAGNEQFF.

V gene TRBV11-3 combines with J gene TRBJ2-3; 9 bases are shared with TRBD1. V shed 1 base and J 7 bases; nucleotides not matched to a gene: 6. The CDR3 loop spans 15 amino acids. Per the germline V gene, CDR1 is SGHNT and CDR2 is YENEEA. The CDR3 region has the DNA TGTGCCAGCAGCTTAGGGGACAGGGACTTTTATACGCAGTATTTT. It translates to CASSLGDRDFYTQYF.

This clone appeared once. The rearrangement uses TRBV14 and TRBJ2-1; D ambiguous. Deletions cut 1 base from V and 5 bases from J, with 18 bases between. The CDR3 totals 17 residues. Per the germline V gene, CDR1 is SGHDN and CDR2 is FVKESK. In DNA, the CDR3 is TGTGCCAGCAGCCAAGCGTGTGGAGCCATCCGCGACAATGAGCAGTTCTTC. Its translation is CASSQACGAIRDNEQFF. Based on the CDR3 plus reference TRBV14 and TRBJ2-1, the full variable domain is EAGVTQFPSHSVIEKGQTVTLRCDPISGHDNLYWYRRVMGKEIKFLLHFVKESKQDESGMPNNRFLAERTGGTYSTLKVQPAELEDSGVYFCASSQACGAIRDNEQFFGPGTRLTVL.

This sequence joins TRBV4-3 and TRBJ2-1; the D gene is possibly TRBD2 (7 bases). CDR1 is LGHNA, CDR2 YSLEER, per germline. CDR3 length: 16 amino acids. The V and J ends lost 0 bases and 4 bases respectively, with 13 bases between them. CDR3: CASSQEGGGPYNEQFF. CDR3 DNA sequence: TGCGCCAGCAGCCAAGAAGGGGGGGGGCCGTACAATGAGCAGTTCTTC.

This clone was counted many times. The chain employs TRBV27 and TRBJ2-2; unclear D gene. The length of the CDR3 is 14 residues. Per germline, CDR1 MNHEY and CDR2 SMNVEV (reference sequence). V lost 2 bases, J lost 4 bases, and 8 bases lay in between. The CDR3 DNA is TGTGCCAGCAGTTTACAGGCGACCACCGGGGAGCTGTTTTTT. The encoded protein is CASSLQATTGELFF.

This sequence joins TRBV12-5 and TRBJ2-1, with TRBD2 matching over 12 bases. Germline assignment: CDR1 LGHNT and CDR2 FRNRAP. The CDR3 extends over 18 amino acids. V trimming: 4 bases; J trimming: 7 bases; junction bases outside the gene matches: 14. The CDR3: CASGSPGLAGGPRNEQFF. The DNA of the CDR3 is TGTGCTAGTGGTTCCCCAGGGCTAGCGGGAGGGCCTCGGAATGAGCAGTTCTTC.

CDR3 nucleotides: TGTGCCACCAGCAGAGATGAGGCAGGGGCCATCTATAGCAATCAGCCCCAGCATTTT. Its protein is CATSRDEAGAIYSNQPQHF. The V call is TRBV15, the J call TRBJ1-5, with D possibly TRBD1 on 6 matching bases. This CDR3 has 19 amino acids. The V end was cut by 0 bases, the J end by 0 bases, with 18 bases between. Germline V gene lookup returns CDR1 LNHNV and CDR2 YYDKDF (reference sequence).

V is TRBV10-3 and J is TRBJ2-1; tentatively, D is TRBD1 (6 bases). Looked up from germline, CDR1 is ENHRY and CDR2 is SYGVKD. V was shortened by 3 bases and J by 5 bases, with 8 bases between the two germline ends. The CDR3 extends over 13 amino acids. This CDR3 reads CAISERQDNEQFF. As DNA, the CDR3 is TGTGCCATCAGTGAAAGACAGGACAATGAGCAGTTCTTC.